The entry below describes one TCR beta chain. This clonotype was picked up many times. This clone's antigen is unknown. Per-base quality was not reported, and no clone a single base away is much larger than it. Ophthalmopathy patients had moderately to severely active disease, Clinical Activity Score of at least 3, NOSPECS grade of at least 4, and duration under 3 months. Any patient with an uncontrolled infection, another autoimmune disease, pregnancy or lactation was excluded. Diagnoses were based on clinical symptoms, serum thyroxine and TRAb, thyroid ultrasound and orbital computed tomography. PBMCs were separated from roughly 10 ml of fresh peripheral blood using Ficoll-Paque density gradient centrifugation. Trizol reagent was used to extract total RNA, and RNA quality was then checked on an Agilent 2100 Bioanalyzer. The germline V gene encodes CDR1 LGHDT and CDR2 YNNKEL (reference sequence). After removal of 0 bases from V and 8 bases from J, the junction retains 9 bases not matched to a gene. Its CDR3 holds 15 amino acids, cysteine through phenylalanine. Only CDR3 DNA is held: 45 bases, read in frame from base 1.

The TCR beta CDR3 regions were amplified from the RNA transcripts. The first round of RT-PCR for the TCR CDR3 was performed with the HTBI primer set and the Qiagen OneStep RT-PCR kit. A second multiplex PCR round built the libraries, followed by size selection and purification. The libraries were sequenced on an Illumina HiSeq2000 using paired-end 100 bp reads. In the paper's pipeline: SOAPnuke was used to process the raw data, throwing out any read that contained adapters or uncalled bases, had a mean Phred below 15, or lacked an exact constant-primer or identifier match. High-quality paired reads were merged with COPE v1.2.5, and unique nucleotide sequences were defined as clonotypes. MiTCR v1.1 was used to align the clonotypes against IMGT TRBV, TRBD and TRBJ reference segments. The analysis was restricted to V-J combinations with a frequency above 0.0001, which together covered roughly 99% of the repertoires. A TCS score was defined as the ratio of F50 (clonal expansion) to E x V (chaos), with BLOSUM62-based TCRdist applied between CDR3 peptides within each V-J. Welch's t-statistics and random forest reduced approximately 520 V-J features to 13, which were used in a naive Bayes classifier (R e1071). TCRdb cleaned the public reads at Q25 with fastp, built clones with MiXCR and kept in-frame beta chains. Entries are consolidated by CDR3 protein sequence, retaining the most common genes and DNA. These V and J calls derive from TCRdb rather than the authors' analysis. This sample gives under 600,000 distinct CDR3 sequences in total; approximately 15% of them show up just once. Jointly, the top ten make up roughly 3% of the sample.

This record belongs to a study of T cells in Graves' hyperthyroidism and ophthalmopathy (dated by TCRdb to about 2019). Notes on the research overall: Peripheral blood samples were taken at the time of initial diagnosis, prior to any treatment. To identify distinguishing TCR V-J signatures, a discovery cohort of about 95 patients was used, comprising 40 to 45 with Graves' ophthalmopathy and around 57 with stable Graves' hyperthyroidism. Prospective prediction of ophthalmopathy was tested in an independent validation cohort of 18 to 20 hyperthyroidism patients and around 16 patients who later progressed to ophthalmopathy. The 100 discovery patients were randomly split 7:3 into training and test sets. The study also compared thyroid tissue and blood T-cell repertoires from 6 or 7 Graves' hyperthyroidism patients. After sampling, hyperthyroidism patients received methimazole starting at 30 mg daily, and ophthalmopathy patients received high-dose intravenous methylprednisolone. The paper describes TCR Vbeta CDR3 sequencing of around 140 peripheral blood samples, made up of about 40 ophthalmopathy patients, around 78 hyperthyroidism patients and 17 progressor patients. Summary of the overall study and its limitations: During validation, the model predicted progression to ophthalmopathy a median of roughly six months ahead of onset, with around 65% sensitivity and around 72% specificity. In cross-validation, a model built on a 13 V-J signature told ophthalmopathy apart from stable hyperthyroidism with 87.88% sensitivity and around 81% specificity, and in testing the same model reached 80%/75%. No statistical method was used to set the sample size in advance, and investigators knew the group allocation. Most expanded thyroid clonotypes (frequency above 0.001) were also detected in blood, suggesting blood repertoires may reflect thyroid immune responses.

This receptor was taken from a woman aged 40 to 50 with Graves' ophthalmopathy. What was sequenced was blood. The rearrangement joined TRBV3-1 to TRBJ1-2, with 7 middle bases fitting TRBD1. DNA sequence: TGTGCCAGCAGCCAAGAGGGAAGGACAGGATCAGGCTACACCTTC. This yields the protein CASSQEGRTGSGYTF.